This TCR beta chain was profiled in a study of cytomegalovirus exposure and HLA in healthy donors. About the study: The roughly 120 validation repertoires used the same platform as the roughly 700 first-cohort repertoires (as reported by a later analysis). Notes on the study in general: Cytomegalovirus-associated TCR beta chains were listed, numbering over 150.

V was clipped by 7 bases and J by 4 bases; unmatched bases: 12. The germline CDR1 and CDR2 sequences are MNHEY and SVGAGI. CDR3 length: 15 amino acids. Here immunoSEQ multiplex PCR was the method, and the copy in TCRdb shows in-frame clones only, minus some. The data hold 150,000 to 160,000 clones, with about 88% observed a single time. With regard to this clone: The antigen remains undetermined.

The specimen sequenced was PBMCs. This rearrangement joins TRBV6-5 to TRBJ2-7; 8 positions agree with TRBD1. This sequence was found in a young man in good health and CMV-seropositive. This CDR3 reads CASNLRGTGPYEQYF. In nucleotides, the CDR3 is TGTGCCAGCAACCTAAGGGGGACAGGTCCTTACGAGCAGTACTTC.